This TCR beta chain stems from a study of neoadjuvant anti-PD-1 for oral cavity cancer. This CDR3 is 16 amino acids long. Germline CDR1 reads SGHRS; CDR2 reads YFSETQ. V was trimmed by 3 bases and J by 0 bases, leaving 13 bases between them. This clone has a handful of counts. TCRdb's table, derived via immunoSEQ multiplex PCR, lists solely in-frame clones and lacks some. The data contain approximately 7,100 clones, around 53% of them singletons. Patients had newly diagnosed, untreated stage II-IVA oral cavity squamous cell carcinoma. The rearrangement joins TRBV5-1 to TRBJ1-3; possible D gene TRBD1, 5 bases. Sample: tumor tissue, taken before nivolumab (anti-PD-1) treatment. This TCR derives from a person aged 35-79 years with oral cavity squamous cell carcinoma. The CDR3 bases are TGCGCCAGCAGCTATCAGGGCTATTCCTCTGGAAACACCATATATTTT. This encodes CASSYQGYSSGNTIYF.